This T cell receptor beta chain came from a study of T cells after yellow fever vaccination. Study context: Libraries from low-cell-number fractions were prepared with the SMART-Seq v4 Ultra Low Input RNA kit.

A 5'RACE template-switching step, the method used to make TCR cDNA, added a universal primer site and UMIs. TCRdb re-analysed the 5' RACE reads in MiXCR, keeping a single row per CDR3 protein. Among over 300,000 distinct CDR3 sequences, around 3.6% were seen once, and the ten largest hold about 25%. This clonotype was observed a handful of times. Its antigen remains unknown. Study-wide results and limits: Reappearing after the booster were most of the clones from primary vaccination (roughly 96% CD4, approximately 89% CD8). Any FACS-sorted repertoire could hold abundant clonotypes that contaminate it from the bulk population.

The CDR3 has 12 residues. Germline CDR1 reads MNHEY; CDR2 reads SVGEGT. Trimming removed 6 bases from V and 4 bases from J, with 7 bases in between. The sequenced sample was PBMCs, obtained on the day of the yellow fever booster vaccination. The TCR comes from a man aged 18 to 30 who received the YFV17D yellow fever vaccine. The V call is TRBV6-2 or TRBV6-3, the J call TRBJ2-1; no clear D. The CDR3 nucleotides are TGTGCCAGCAGACACAATTACAATGAGCAGTTCTTC. Its protein is CASRHNYNEQFF.